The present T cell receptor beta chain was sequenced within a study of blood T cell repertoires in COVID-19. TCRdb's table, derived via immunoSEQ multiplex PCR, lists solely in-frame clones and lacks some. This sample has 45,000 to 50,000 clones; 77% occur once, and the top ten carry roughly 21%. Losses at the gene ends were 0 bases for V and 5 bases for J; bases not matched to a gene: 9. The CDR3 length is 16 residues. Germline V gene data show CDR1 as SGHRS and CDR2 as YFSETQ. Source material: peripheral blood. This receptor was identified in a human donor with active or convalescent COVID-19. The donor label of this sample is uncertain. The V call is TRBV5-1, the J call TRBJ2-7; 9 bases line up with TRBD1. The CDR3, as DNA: TGCGCCAGCAGCTTGGGAGGGACAGGGTTGGGGAACGAGCAGTACTTC. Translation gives CASSLGGTGLGNEQYF.